Shown below are 5 T cell receptor beta chains from a single sample sequenced in a study of blood T cell repertoires in COVID-19. TCRdb's copy holds only in-frame clones and misses some; the assay was immunoSEQ multiplex PCR. The sample records 200,000 to 250,000 clones, more than 75% being singletons. The sample consisted of peripheral blood. These receptor sequences come from a woman of 80 years or more with COVID-19, enrolled during active disease.

This clone came up a few times. The rearrangement links TRBV5-4 to TRBJ2-2; D ambiguous. The germline V gene encodes CDR1 SGHNT and CDR2 YYREEE (reference sequence). The CDR3 extends over 13 amino acids. Trimming removed 0 bases from V and 8 bases from J, with 8 bases in between. The CDR3 reads CASSLEWQGELFF. Here the CDR3 DNA reads TGTGCCAGCAGCTTGGAGTGGCAGGGGGAGCTGTTTTTT.

V usage is TRBV21-1 and J usage is TRBJ1-2. TRBV21-1 is termed a pseudogene. The CDR3 runs to 15 residues. The CDR3 DNA sequence: TGTGCCAGCAGCCCCCGGAAAAGGGGAGGGTATGGCTACACCTTC. Residues: CASSPRKRGGYGYTF.

V usage is TRBV6-5 and J usage is TRBJ1-2; 8 nucleotides match TRBD1. Germline V gives CDR1 MNHEY, CDR2 SVGAGI. V trimming: 0 bases; J trimming: 8 bases; junction bases outside the gene matches: 8. The CDR3 is made up of 15 amino acids. CDR3 nucleotides: TGTGCCAGCAGTTACTCTGGGACAGGAGGGCGGGGCTACACCTTC. Its translation: CASSYSGTGGRGYTF.

The rearrangement joins TRBV7-2 to TRBJ1-5; 8 nucleotides align to TRBD1. Germline trimming cut 5 bases from V and 4 bases from J; bases unmatched to any gene: 10. This CDR3 has 16 residues. Germline CDR1 reads SGHTA; CDR2 reads FQGNSA. The CDR3 DNA follows: TGTGCCAGCAGCCCACAGGGGGTGCTGGGGAATCAGCCCCAGCATTTT. It specifies CASSPQGVLGNQPQHF.

The genes are TRBV7-6 and TRBJ2-3; D is uncertain. Germline assignment: CDR1 SGHVS and CDR2 FNYEAQ. Trimming shortened V by 1 base and J by 4 bases, and 12 bases separated the two germline ends. The CDR3 runs 15 residues. In DNA, the CDR3 is TGTGCCAGCAGCTTAGGTCCCTATACGGCAGATACGCAGTATTTT. Amino acids: CASSLGPYTADTQYF. Based on the CDR3 plus reference TRBV7-6 and TRBJ2-3, the full variable domain is GAGVSQSPRYKVTKRGQDVALRCDPISGHVSLYWYRQALGQGPEFLTYFNYEAQQDKSGLPNDRFSAERPEGSISTLTIQRTEQRDSAMYRCASSLGPYTADTQYFGPGTRLTVL.